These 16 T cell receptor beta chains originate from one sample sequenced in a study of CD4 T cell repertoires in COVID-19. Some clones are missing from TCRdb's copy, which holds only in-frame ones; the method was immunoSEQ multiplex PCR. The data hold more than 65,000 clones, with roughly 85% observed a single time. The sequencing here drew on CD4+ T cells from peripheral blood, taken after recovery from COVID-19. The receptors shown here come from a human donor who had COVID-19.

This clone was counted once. This chain's CDR3 is CASRRDRATDTQYF. The DNA for the CDR3 is TGTGCCAGCAGGAGGGACAGGGCCACAGATACGCAGTATTTT. The chain couples TRBV2 to TRBJ2-3; TRBD1 agrees at 9 bases. CDR1 and CDR2 (germline): SNHLY, FYNNEI. The CDR3 totals 14 residues. V lost 6 bases to trimming and J lost 2 bases; unmatched junction nucleotides: 3. Full variable domain (remainder filled in from reference TRBV2 and TRBJ2-3): EPEVTQTPSHQVTQMGQEVILRCVPISNHLYFYWYRQILGQKVEFLVSFYNNEISEKSEIFDDQFSVERPDGSNFTLKIRSTKLEDSAMYFCASRRDRATDTQYFGPGTRLTVL.

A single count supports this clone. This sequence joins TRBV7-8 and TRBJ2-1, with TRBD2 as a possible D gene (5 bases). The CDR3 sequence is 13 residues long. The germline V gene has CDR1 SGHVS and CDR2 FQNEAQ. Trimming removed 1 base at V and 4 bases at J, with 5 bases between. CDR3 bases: TGTGCCAGCAGCTTAGGGACTTACAATGAGCAGTTCTTC. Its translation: CASSLGTYNEQFF.

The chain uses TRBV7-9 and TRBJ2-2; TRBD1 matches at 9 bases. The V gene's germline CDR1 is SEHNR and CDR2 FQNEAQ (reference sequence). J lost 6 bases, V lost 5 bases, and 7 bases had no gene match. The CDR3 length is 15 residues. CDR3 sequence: CASSRDRAVAGELFF. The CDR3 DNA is TGTGCCAGCAGCAGGGACAGGGCAGTCGCCGGGGAGCTGTTTTTT.

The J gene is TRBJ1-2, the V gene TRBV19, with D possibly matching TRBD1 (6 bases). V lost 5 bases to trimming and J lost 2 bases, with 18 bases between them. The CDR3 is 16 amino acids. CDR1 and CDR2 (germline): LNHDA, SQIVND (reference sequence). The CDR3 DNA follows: TGTGCCAGTAGTCCCCCCGGGGGCAGTCGCAACTATGGCTACACCTTC. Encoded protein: CASSPPGGSRNYGYTF. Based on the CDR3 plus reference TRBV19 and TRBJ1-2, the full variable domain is DGGITQSPKYLFRKEGQNVTLSCEQNLNHDAMYWYRQDPGQGLRLIYYSQIVNDFQKGDIAEGYSVSREKKESFPLTVTSAQKNPTAFYLCASSPPGGSRNYGYTFGSGTRLTVV.

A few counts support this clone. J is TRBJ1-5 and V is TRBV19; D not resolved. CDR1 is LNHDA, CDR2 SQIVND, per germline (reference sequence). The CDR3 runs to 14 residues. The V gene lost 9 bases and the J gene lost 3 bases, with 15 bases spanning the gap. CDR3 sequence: CASASDGNNQPQHF. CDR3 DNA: TGTGCCAGCGCATCGGACGGGAACAATCAGCCCCAGCATTTT.

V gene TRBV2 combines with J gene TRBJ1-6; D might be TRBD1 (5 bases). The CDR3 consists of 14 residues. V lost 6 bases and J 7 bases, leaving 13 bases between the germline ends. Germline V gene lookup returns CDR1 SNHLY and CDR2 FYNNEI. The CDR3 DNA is TGTGCCAGCAGCGTCGACAGATCGAATTCACCCCTCCACTTT. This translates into CASSVDRSNSPLHF.

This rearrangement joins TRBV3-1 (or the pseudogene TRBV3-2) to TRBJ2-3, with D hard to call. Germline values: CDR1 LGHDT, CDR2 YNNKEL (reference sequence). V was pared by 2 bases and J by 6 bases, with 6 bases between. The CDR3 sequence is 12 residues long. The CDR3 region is CASSQLPDTQYF. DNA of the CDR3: TGTGCCAGCAGCCAATTACCGGATACGCAGTATTTT.

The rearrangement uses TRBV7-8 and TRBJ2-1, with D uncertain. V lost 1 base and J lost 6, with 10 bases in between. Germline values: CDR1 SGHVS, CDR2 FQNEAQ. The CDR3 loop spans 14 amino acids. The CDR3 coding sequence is TGTGCCAGCAGCTTAGGAACAGCCTTCAATGAGCAGTTCTTC. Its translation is CASSLGTAFNEQFF.

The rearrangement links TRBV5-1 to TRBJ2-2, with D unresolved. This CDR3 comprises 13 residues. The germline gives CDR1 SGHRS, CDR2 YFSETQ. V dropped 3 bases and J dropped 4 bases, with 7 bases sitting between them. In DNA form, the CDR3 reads TGCGCCAGCAGCTCCGCAGCCACCGGGGAGCTGTTTTTT. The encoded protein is CASSSAATGELFF.

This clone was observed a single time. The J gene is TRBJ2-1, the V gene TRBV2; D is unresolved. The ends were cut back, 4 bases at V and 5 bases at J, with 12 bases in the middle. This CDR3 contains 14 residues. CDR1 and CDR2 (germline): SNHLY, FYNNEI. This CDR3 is CASSGQRANNEQFF. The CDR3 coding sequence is TGTGCCAGCAGTGGCCAGCGCGCGAACAATGAGCAGTTCTTC.

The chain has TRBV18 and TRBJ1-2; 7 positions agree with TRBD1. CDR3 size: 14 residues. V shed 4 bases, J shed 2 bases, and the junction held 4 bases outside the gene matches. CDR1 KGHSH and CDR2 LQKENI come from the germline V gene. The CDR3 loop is CASSLQGLNYGYTF. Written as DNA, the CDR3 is TGTGCCAGCTCACTACAGGGGCTCAACTATGGCTACACCTTC.

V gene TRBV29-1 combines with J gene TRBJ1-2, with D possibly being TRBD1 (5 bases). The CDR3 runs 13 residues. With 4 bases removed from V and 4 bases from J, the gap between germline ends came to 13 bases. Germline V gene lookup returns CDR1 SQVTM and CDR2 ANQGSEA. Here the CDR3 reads CSVGPGPLYGYTF. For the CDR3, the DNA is TGCAGCGTTGGCCCAGGGCCCCTCTATGGCTACACCTTC.

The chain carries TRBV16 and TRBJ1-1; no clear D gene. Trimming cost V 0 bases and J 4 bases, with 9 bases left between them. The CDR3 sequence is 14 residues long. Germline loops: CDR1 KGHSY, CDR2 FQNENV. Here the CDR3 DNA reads TGTGCCAGCAGCCAATCTGGCGGTAGCACTGAAGCTTTCTTT. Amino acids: CASSQSGGSTEAFF.

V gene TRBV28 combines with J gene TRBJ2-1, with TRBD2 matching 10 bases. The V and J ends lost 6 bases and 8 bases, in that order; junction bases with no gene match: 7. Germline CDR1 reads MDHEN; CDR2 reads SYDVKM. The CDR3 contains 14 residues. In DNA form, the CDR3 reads TGTGCCAGCAGGCTAGCGGGAGAAGGGGATGAGCAGTTCTTC. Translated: CASRLAGEGDEQFF. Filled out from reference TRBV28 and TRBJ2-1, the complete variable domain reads DVKVTQSSRYLVKRTGEKVFLECVQDMDHENMFWYRQDPGLGLRLIYFSYDVKMKEKGDIPEGYSVSREKKERFSLILESASTNQTSMYLCASRLAGEGDEQFFGPGTRLTVL.

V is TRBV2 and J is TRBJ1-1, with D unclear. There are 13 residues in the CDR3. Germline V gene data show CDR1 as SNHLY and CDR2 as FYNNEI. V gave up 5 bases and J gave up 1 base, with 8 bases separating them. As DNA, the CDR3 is TGTGCCAGCAGTTCAAGGACGAACACTGAAGCTTTCTTT. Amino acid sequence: CASSSRTNTEAFF.

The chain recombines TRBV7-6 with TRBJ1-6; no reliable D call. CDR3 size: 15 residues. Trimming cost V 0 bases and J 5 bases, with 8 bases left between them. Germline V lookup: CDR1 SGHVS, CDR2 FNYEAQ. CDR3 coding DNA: TGTGCCAGCAGCTTAGCGCTAGCCGATAATTCACCCCTCCACTTT. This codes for CASSLALADNSPLHF.